These 3 T cell receptor beta chains share one sample of origin, sequenced in a study of monozygotic twins with inflammatory bowel disease. TCRdb reanalyzed the 5' RACE reads, giving one entry per CDR3 protein sequence and no DNA. This sample's clone table lists 310,000 or so distinct CDR3 sequences. Material for sequencing was blood. Every receptor here comes from a human donor with ulcerative colitis or Crohn's disease, or a healthy co-twin of an affected twin (not recorded which).

This rearrangement joins TRBV11-2 to TRBJ2-3. The germline V gene encodes CDR1 SGHAT and CDR2 FQNNGV. This CDR3 is 17 amino acids long. CDR3 region: CASSLESRLSITDTQYF.

This chain uses TRBV7-9 with TRBJ2-7; TCRdb reports TRBD1, a call that lacks DNA to check it against. This CDR3 contains 13 residues. The germline CDR1 and CDR2 sequences are SEHNR and FQNEAQ (reference sequence). This CDR3 is CASSLGISYEQYF.

The genes are TRBV6-1 and TRBJ1-5. Germline loops: CDR1 MNHNS, CDR2 SASEGT. The CDR3 sequence is 12 residues long. The CDR3 region is CASSESLQPQHF.